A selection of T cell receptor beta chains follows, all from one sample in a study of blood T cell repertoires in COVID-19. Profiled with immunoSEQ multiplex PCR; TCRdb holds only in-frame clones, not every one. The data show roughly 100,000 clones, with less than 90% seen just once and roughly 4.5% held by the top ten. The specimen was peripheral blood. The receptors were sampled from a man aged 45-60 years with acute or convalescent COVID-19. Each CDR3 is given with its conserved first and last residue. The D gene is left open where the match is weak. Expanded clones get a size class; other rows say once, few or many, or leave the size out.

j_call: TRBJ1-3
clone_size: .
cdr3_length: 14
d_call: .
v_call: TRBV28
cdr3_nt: TGTGCCAGCAGTACACGACAGCCTGGAAACACCATATATTTT
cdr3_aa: CASSTRQPGNTIYF

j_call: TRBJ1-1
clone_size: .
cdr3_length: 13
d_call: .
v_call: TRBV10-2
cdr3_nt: TGCGCCACTGGGGAGACCATGAACACTGAAGCTTTCTTT
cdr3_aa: CATGETMNTEAFF

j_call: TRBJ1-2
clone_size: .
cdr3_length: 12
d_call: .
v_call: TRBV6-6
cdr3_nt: TGTGCCAGCAGCGGACAAAACTATGGCTACACCTTC
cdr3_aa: CASSGQNYGYTF

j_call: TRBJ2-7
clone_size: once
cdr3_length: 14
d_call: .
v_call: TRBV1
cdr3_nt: TGCACCAGCGAGGGGCAGCGGGACTCCTACGAGCAGTACTTC
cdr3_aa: CTSEGQRDSYEQYF

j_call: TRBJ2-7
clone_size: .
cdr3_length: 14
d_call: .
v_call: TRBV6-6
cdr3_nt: TGTGCCAGCAGGCCTCGGGTAGGCTCCTACGAGCAGTACTTC
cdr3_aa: CASRPRVGSYEQYF

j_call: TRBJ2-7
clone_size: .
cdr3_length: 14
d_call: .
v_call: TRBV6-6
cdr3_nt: TGTGCCAGCAGTTACGAGGGGATAGGGGGCGAGCAGTACTTC
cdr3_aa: CASSYEGIGGEQYF

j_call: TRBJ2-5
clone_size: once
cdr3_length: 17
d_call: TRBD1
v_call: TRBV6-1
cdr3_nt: TGTGCCAGCAGTGAAGCTGGTTGGGAGACAGGGCAAGAGACCCAGTACTTC
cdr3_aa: CASSEAGWETGQETQYF

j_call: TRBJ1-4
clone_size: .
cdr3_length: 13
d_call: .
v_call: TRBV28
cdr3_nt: TGTGCCAGCAGGGTGGGACAAGTTGAAAAACTGTTTTTT
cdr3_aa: CASRVGQVEKLFF

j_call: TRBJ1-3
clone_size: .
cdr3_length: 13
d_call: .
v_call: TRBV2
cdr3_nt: TGTGCCAGCAGTACTCTCTCTGGAAACACCATATATTTT
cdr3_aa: CASSTLSGNTIYF

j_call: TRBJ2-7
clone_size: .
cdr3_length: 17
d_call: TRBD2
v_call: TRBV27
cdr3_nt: TGTGCCAGCAGTTCCTCTCTCGGGGGGGCTCAGTTCAACGAGCAGTACTTC
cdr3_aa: CASSSSLGGAQFNEQYF

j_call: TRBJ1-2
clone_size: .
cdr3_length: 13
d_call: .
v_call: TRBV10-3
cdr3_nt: TGTGCCATCAGTGAGACAAGAAACTATGGCTACACCTTC
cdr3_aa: CAISETRNYGYTF

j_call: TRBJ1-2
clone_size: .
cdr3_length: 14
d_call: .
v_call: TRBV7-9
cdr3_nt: TGTGCCAGCAGCTTAGAGGCAGGGCTGAATGGCTACACCTTC
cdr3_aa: CASSLEAGLNGYTF

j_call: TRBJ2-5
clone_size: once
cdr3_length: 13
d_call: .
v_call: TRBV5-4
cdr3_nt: TGTGCCAGCAGCTTGGGTCGCCAAGAGACCCAGTACTTC
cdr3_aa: CASSLGRQETQYF

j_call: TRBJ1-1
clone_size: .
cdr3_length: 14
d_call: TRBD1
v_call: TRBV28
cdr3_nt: TGTGCCAGCAGTCTTCGACAGGGAGGTGCTGAAGCTTTCTTT
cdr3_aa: CASSLRQGGAEAFF

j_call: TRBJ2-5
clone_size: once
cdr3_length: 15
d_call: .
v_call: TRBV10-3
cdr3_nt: TGTGCCATCAGTGAGTCGAGGGCTTCGAGGGAGACCCAGTACTTC
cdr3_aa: CAISESRASRETQYF

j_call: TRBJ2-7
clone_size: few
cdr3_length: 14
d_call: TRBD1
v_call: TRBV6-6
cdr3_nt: TGTGCCAGCAGTTACGGGGGACAGGGATACGAGCAGTACTTC
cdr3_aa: CASSYGGQGYEQYF

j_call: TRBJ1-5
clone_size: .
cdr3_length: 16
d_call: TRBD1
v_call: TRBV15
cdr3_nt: TGTGCCACCAGCAGAGATCCCAACACAGGGGCTCAGCCCCAGCATTTT
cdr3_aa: CATSRDPNTGAQPQHF

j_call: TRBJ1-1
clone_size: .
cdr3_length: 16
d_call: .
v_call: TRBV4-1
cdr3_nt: TGCGCCAGCAGCCAAGATGTAAGGGGACATAACACTGAAGCTTTCTTT
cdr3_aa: CASSQDVRGHNTEAFF

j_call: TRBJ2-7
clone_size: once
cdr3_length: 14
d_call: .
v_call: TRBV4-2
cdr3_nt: TGTGCCAGCAGCCAAGGGCAGGGGAACTACGAGCAGTACTTC
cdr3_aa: CASSQGQGNYEQYF

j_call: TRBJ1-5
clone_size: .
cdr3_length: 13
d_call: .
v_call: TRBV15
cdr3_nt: TGTGCCACTACCTCGGGTAGCAATCAGCCCCAGCATTTT
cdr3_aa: CATTSGSNQPQHF

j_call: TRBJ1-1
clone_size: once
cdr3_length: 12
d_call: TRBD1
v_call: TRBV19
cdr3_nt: TGTGCCACCGCGGGACAGCACACTGAAGCTTTCTTT
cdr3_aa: CATAGQHTEAFF

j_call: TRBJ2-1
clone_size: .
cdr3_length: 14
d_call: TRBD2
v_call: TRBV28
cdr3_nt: TGTGCCAGCAGCTATACTAGCGGGAGGGGTGAGCAGTTCTTC
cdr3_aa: CASSYTSGRGEQFF